The next 30 T cell receptor beta chains were all read from a single sample in a study of shared clonotypes between healthy human individuals. Clones were read by immunoSEQ multiplex PCR, and TCRdb kept only the in-frame ones, dropping some. The profile covers 850,000 to 1,200,000 clones, with 75% appearing a single time and over 1.3% taken by the ten largest. The sample consisted of memory CD4+ T cells sorted from blood. The subset denotes: CD45RA-negative fraction. The receptors come from a man aged 18-30 years in good health.

The CDR3 loop reads CASSGTAVSGYTF. The CDR3 bases are TGTGCCAGCAGTGGGACAGCCGTTTCAGGCTACACCTTC. The chain carries TRBV2 and TRBJ1-2; D perhaps matches TRBD1 (6 bases). Looked up from germline, CDR1 is SNHLY and CDR2 is FYNNEI. V was pared by 4 bases and J by 8 bases, with 14 bases between. This CDR3 contains 13 residues.

This clone came up a few times. The chain combines TRBV25-1 with TRBJ1-2; D is unclear. Germline values: CDR1 MGHDK, CDR2 SYGVNS. V shed 0 bases and J shed 4 bases, with 9 bases lying between them. The CDR3 covers 14 residues. CDR3 DNA: TGTGCCAGCAGTGAATATACCGACCGCTATGGCTACACCTTC. This encodes CASSEYTDRYGYTF.

V is TRBV5-4 and J is TRBJ2-1; maybe TRBD2 (7 bases). Germline V gene data show CDR1 as SGHNT and CDR2 as YYREEE (reference sequence). There are 15 residues in the CDR3. V was cut by 7 bases and J by 10 bases, with 24 bases left in between. The CDR3 sequence: CASGWGGNIDREQFF. DNA for the CDR3: TGTGCCAGCGGGTGGGGGGGCAATATTGATCGCGAGCAGTTCTTC.

This clone was seen only once. The V and J genes are TRBV1 and TRBJ2-4; the table's D gene call, TRBD2, was not cross checked with the DNA. TRBV1 is marked as a pseudogene. The CDR3 is made up of 17 amino acids. The CDR3 DNA is TGCACCAGCAGCCTCCTTAAAAAAGTACTAGCCAAAAACATTCAGTACTTC. Amino acid sequence: CTSSLLKKVLAKNIQYF.

This chain joins TRBV7-8 and TRBJ2-1, with D maybe TRBD2 (5 bases). The germline V gene has CDR1 SGHVS and CDR2 FQNEAQ. The CDR3 is made up of 16 amino acids. V lost 4 bases and J lost 8, with 21 bases in between. This CDR3 is CASSYSRSRGGDEQFF. The CDR3 DNA follows: TGTGCCAGCAGCTATAGCCGATCTCGGGGTGGGGATGAGCAGTTCTTC.

The genes are TRBV7-3 and TRBJ1-1; 7 bases align to TRBD1. V dropped 0 bases and J dropped 5; count of bases not matched to a gene: 12. Germline CDR1 reads SGHTA; CDR2 reads FQGTGA. CDR3 length equals 17 residues. The CDR3 spells CASSLTGQGVGETEAFF. DNA for the CDR3: TGTGCCAGCAGCTTAACGGGGCAGGGGGTTGGGGAAACTGAAGCTTTCTTT.

This clone was counted many times. The rearrangement uses TRBV18 and TRBJ1-2; a weak D match, TRBD1 (5 bases). CDR1 KGHSH and CDR2 LQKENI come from the germline V gene. The ends were cut back, 6 bases at V and 4 bases at J, with 12 bases in the middle. This CDR3 spans 13 amino acids. CDR3 in DNA: TGTGCCAGCTCGCAGGGCGCTGTCTATGGCTACACCTTC. This codes for CASSQGAVYGYTF.

V is TRBV7-2 and J is TRBJ2-7; D may be TRBD2 (5 bases). The CDR3 covers 15 residues. Trimming shortened V by 6 bases and J by 1 base, and 16 bases separated the two germline ends. Germline V CDR1 and CDR2: SGHTA, FQGNSA. In DNA form, the CDR3 reads TGTGCCAGCAGTCAAAGCCCCCCGGGATCCTACGAGCAGTACTTC. Its protein product is CASSQSPPGSYEQYF. The variable domain in full, with the rest retrieved from reference TRBV7-2 and TRBJ2-7, is GAGVSQSPSNKVTEKGKDVELRCDPISGHTALYWYRQSLGQGLEFLIYFQGNSAPDKSGLPSDRFSAERTGGSVSTLTIQRTQQEDSAVYLCASSQSPPGSYEQYFGPGTRLTVT.

V usage is TRBV6-1 and J usage is TRBJ1-2; 8 nucleotides agree with TRBD1. The CDR3 totals 14 residues. V trimming: 1 base; J trimming: 8 bases; junction bases outside the gene matches: 6. Germline V gene data show CDR1 as MNHNS and CDR2 as SASEGT. The CDR3, as DNA: TGTGCCAGCAGTGAAGGCCAGGGGGCCTGGGGCTACACCTTC. It is translated as CASSEGQGAWGYTF.

This rearrangement joins TRBV11-2 to TRBJ1-1, with D perhaps matching TRBD1 (6 bases). The CDR3 is 16 residues long. Per germline, CDR1 SGHAT and CDR2 FQNNGV. Between the trimmed V and J ends, which lost 2 bases and 1 base, there was a span of 14 bases. The CDR3 loop reads CASSLLGGAGNTEAFF. DNA of the CDR3: TGTGCCAGCAGCTTATTGGGGGGCGCCGGGAACACTGAAGCTTTCTTT.

V and J are TRBV6-6 and TRBJ1-2; D perhaps matches TRBD1 (5 bases). Per germline, CDR1 MNHNY and CDR2 SVGAGI (reference sequence). The CDR3 is made up of 13 amino acids. The V end was cut by 4 bases, the J end by 4 bases, with 10 bases between. CDR3 nucleotide sequence: TGTGCCAGCAGTTGGGACCGATCCTATGGCTACACCTTC. It translates to CASSWDRSYGYTF.

This clone was detected a few times. The rearrangement uses TRBV4-3 and TRBJ2-1, with a tentative D call TRBD2 (5 bases). CDR1 is LGHNA, CDR2 YSLEER, per germline. CDR3 length: 14 amino acids. V was cut by 4 bases and J by 7 bases, with 14 bases left in between. This CDR3 reads CASSPDSSLNEQFF. The CDR3, as DNA: TGCGCCAGCAGCCCGGATTCTAGCCTGAATGAGCAGTTCTTC.

This clone was seen a handful of times. The rearrangement joins TRBV5-1 to TRBJ1-1, with a weak D call TRBD1 (5 bases). The CDR3 has 14 amino acids. Germline V gene data show CDR1 as SGHRS and CDR2 as YFSETQ. V was clipped by 0 bases and J by 3 bases, with 9 bases between them. The CDR3 loop is CASSLAYRYTEAFF. The DNA of the CDR3 is TGCGCCAGCAGCTTGGCGTACAGGTACACTGAAGCTTTCTTT. Filled out from reference TRBV5-1 and TRBJ1-1, the complete variable domain reads KAGVTQTPRYLIKTRGQQVTLSCSPISGHRSVSWYQQTPGQGLQFLFEYFSETQRNKGNFPGRFSGRQFSNSRSEMNVSTLELGDSALYLCASSLAYRYTEAFFGQGTRLTVV.

The rearrangement joins TRBV5-1 to TRBJ2-3; TRBD2 matches at 11 bases. The CDR3 spans 16 residues. CDR1 SGHRS and CDR2 YFSETQ come from the germline V gene. Trimming removed 1 base from V and 4 bases from J; junction bases left unmatched: 5. The CDR3 loop is CASSLNSGGASDTQYF. The CDR3 DNA sequence: TGCGCCAGCAGCTTGAATAGCGGGGGGGCCTCAGATACGCAGTATTTT.

This clone was picked up many times. The chain links TRBV18 to TRBJ2-2, with TRBD2 as a possible D gene (5 bases). The CDR3 contains 15 residues. The V gene lost 0 bases and the J gene lost 6 bases, with 11 bases spanning the gap. Germline CDR1 KGHSH, CDR2 LQKENI. The CDR3 reads CASSPPNTRAGELFF. In DNA form, the CDR3 reads TGTGCCAGCTCACCACCCAACACTAGGGCCGGGGAGCTGTTTTTT.

This sequence joins TRBV7-9 and TRBJ2-3, with D possibly matching TRBD1 (5 bases). Germline V lookup: CDR1 SEHNR, CDR2 FQNEAQ (reference sequence). Trimming removed 4 bases at V and 6 bases at J, with 8 bases between. This CDR3 contains 12 residues. CDR3 sequence (DNA): TGTGCCAGCAGCTATGGGGCGGATACGCAGTATTTT. It is translated as CASSYGADTQYF.

This clone was seen only once. V usage is TRBV28 and J usage is TRBJ1-2, with D possibly matching TRBD1 (6 bases). Germline CDR1 is MDHEN and CDR2 is SYDVKM. CDR3 length: 14 amino acids. V was pared by 8 bases and J by 0 bases, with 13 bases between. The CDR3 sequence is CASLGQLSNYGYTF. CDR3 DNA: TGTGCCAGCCTAGGACAGCTGTCTAACTATGGCTACACCTTC.

CDR3 amino acids: CASSGRDRGSSGANVLTF. The CDR3, as DNA: TGTGCCAGCAGCGGCCGGGACAGGGGCTCATCTGGGGCCAACGTCCTGACTTTC. The genes are TRBV9 and TRBJ2-6; 10 bases match TRBD1. The CDR3 contains 18 residues. Germline V CDR1 and CDR2: SGDLS, YYNGEE. The trim removed 3 bases at V and 1 base at J, leaving 7 bases unmatched.

The DNA of the CDR3 is TGTGCCAGCAGTTATTCTACAGGCGGAAACACCATATATTTT. As protein: CASSYSTGGNTIYF. This chain uses TRBV6-6 with TRBJ1-3; D is possibly TRBD1 (5 bases). The CDR3 has 14 amino acids. V lost 3 bases, J lost 4 bases, and 10 bases lay in between. CDR1 is MNHNY, CDR2 SVGAGI, per germline (reference sequence).

This chain links TRBV28 with TRBJ2-7; 7 nucleotides match TRBD1. Trimming removed 1 base from V and 2 bases from J; junction bases left unmatched: 2. The CDR3 runs to 14 residues. Germline lookup yields CDR1 MDHEN and CDR2 SYDVKM. The CDR3 protein is CASSLLGQTYEQYF. As DNA, the CDR3 is TGTGCCAGCAGTTTATTGGGACAGACCTACGAGCAGTACTTC.

The V gene is TRBV28, the J gene TRBJ1-1; 10 bases are shared with TRBD1. The CDR3 is 16 residues long. The germline V gene has CDR1 MDHEN and CDR2 SYDVKM. V shed 6 bases, J shed 1 base, and the junction held 8 bases outside the gene matches. The CDR3 sequence is CASSVGTGAPNTEAFF. CDR3 coding DNA: TGTGCCAGCAGCGTGGGGACAGGGGCCCCGAACACTGAAGCTTTCTTT.

J is TRBJ2-1 and V is TRBV10-3, with 10 positions matching TRBD2. CDR1 and CDR2 from the germline V gene are ENHRY and SYGVKD. The CDR3 totals 16 residues. With 4 bases clipped from V and 0 bases from J, the junction kept 3 bases outside the gene matches. The CDR3 coding sequence is TGTGCCATCAGTGGAACTAGCGGGATCTCCTACAATGAGCAGTTCTTC. Translating it yields CAISGTSGISYNEQFF.

As regards this clone: At the DNA level, this CDR3 is encoded by other sequences in the same sample as well. V is TRBV2 and J is TRBJ2-7, with 7 nucleotides matching TRBD1. The J segment lost 2 bases and the V segment lost 8 bases, leaving 3 bases of the junction unmatched. This CDR3 region has 12 residues. CDR1 and CDR2 (germline): SNHLY, FYNNEI. CDR3 loop: CASGGQTYEQYF. Written as DNA, the CDR3 is TGTGCCAGCGGGGGACAGACCTACGAGCAGTACTTC.

This clone was found a few times. At the DNA level, this CDR3 is encoded by other sequences in the same sample as well. The chain couples TRBV6-5 to TRBJ1-5, with 8 bases lining up with TRBD1. This CDR3 has 14 residues. Trimming at V came to 6 bases and at J to 2 bases, leaving 3 bases not matched to a gene. The V gene's germline CDR1 is MNHEY and CDR2 SVGAGI. The CDR3 region is CASRGQGGNQPQHF. The CDR3 region has the DNA TGTGCCAGCAGAGGACAGGGCGGCAATCAGCCCCAGCATTTT.

This clone was counted once. It is likely a read error, because the conserved phenylalanine at the end of the CDR3 is missing. Because the CDR3's place on the DNA is in doubt, the DNA is left out and the CDR3 is given as listed by TCRdb. V is TRBV5-6 and J is TRBJ2-7. The germline gives CDR1 SGHDT, CDR2 YYEEEE. Both ends counted, the CDR3 spans 8 residues. The CDR3 sequence is CASSFRDP.

The chain joins TRBV7-2 to TRBJ2-7; no clear D. The germline gives CDR1 SGHTA, CDR2 FQGNSA. CDR3 length: 14 residues. V dropped 0 bases and J dropped 1 base, with 7 bases sitting between them. In nucleotides, the CDR3 is TGTGCCAGCAGCTTAGCGCGGTTTTCCTACGAGCAGTACTTC. Translating it yields CASSLARFSYEQYF.

The chain couples TRBV6-5 to TRBJ1-2; D possibly corresponds to TRBD1 (5 bases). The V and J ends lost 4 bases and 8 bases respectively, with 8 bases between them. The CDR3 runs 11 residues. Germline V gene sequence: CDR1 MNHEY, CDR2 SVGAGI. The CDR3 nucleotides read TGTGCCAGCAGTTCGTCAGGGGGCTACACCTTC. Its protein product is CASSSSGGYTF.

This clone was found once. The rearrangement links TRBV29-1 to TRBJ2-7, with D possibly called TRBD1 or TRBD2 (5 bases each). The CDR3 extends over 11 amino acids. V shed 6 bases and J shed 9 bases, with 15 bases lying between them. Germline V CDR1 and CDR2: SQVTM, ANQGSEA. The CDR3 sequence: CSVFSGDGQYF. In DNA, the CDR3 is TGCAGCGTCTTCTCTGGGGACGGGCAGTACTTC.

The J gene is TRBJ2-2, the V gene TRBV5-6, with TRBD1 as a possible D gene (5 bases). Looked up from germline, CDR1 is SGHDT and CDR2 is YYEEEE. Between the trimmed V and J ends, which lost 4 bases and 5 bases, there was a span of 12 bases. The CDR3 is made up of 14 amino acids. The CDR3 DNA reads as TGTGCCAGCAGCCAACCTGGGGCTACCGGGGAGCTGTTTTTT. As protein: CASSQPGATGELFF. The whole variable domain, remainder taken from reference TRBV5-6 and TRBJ2-2, is DAGVTQSPTHLIKTRGQQVTLRCSPKSGHDTVSWYQQALGQGPQFIFQYYEEEERQRGNFPDRFSGHQFPNYSSELNVNALLLGDSALYLCASSQPGATGELFFGEGSRLTVL.

As concerns this clone: Germline and junction disagree at one end, which may indicate a read error. The rearrangement uses TRBV6-1 and TRBJ1-2; 7 bases line up with TRBD1. The CDR3 has 12 residues. Germline lookup yields CDR1 MNHNS and CDR2 SASEGT. The CDR3 DNA reads TGCAGGGGGGTAAGAAGATCCGATGGCTACACCTTC. This translates into CRGVRRSDGYTF.